The TCR beta chain under discussion was sequenced for a study of response to subunit inactivated influenza vaccine (dated by TCRdb to the late 2010s). Looking at the study overall: To follow how T cells responded to a trivalent subunit inactivated influenza vaccine, the researchers relied on deep quantitative profiling of the T cell receptor repertoire.

This clonotype appeared many times. The antigen this receptor binds is unknown. One base away there is no much larger clone; base qualities are not given. What the work shows at the level of the full study, not this receptor alone: The authors suggested that each seasonal influenza vaccination may recruit only a limited number of new T cells.

V gives up 0 bases and J gives up 6 bases, and the segment between their germline ends measures 12 bases. CDR1 and CDR2, looked up from the germline V gene, are LGHNA and YNFKEQ. From cysteine to phenylalanine, the CDR3 is 15 amino acids long. The entry retains the CDR3 DNA only, 45 bases that are in frame from base 1. To prepare the library, RT-PCR was applied. Sequencing was performed on an Illumina HiSeq 2500. TCRdb's own reprocessing of the public reads used fastp at Q25 and MiXCR and kept productive beta chains. Rows matching on CDR3 protein sequence are summarized as one entry with the most common DNA and genes. The sample table lists more than 700,000 distinct CDR3 sequences, 21% of them with a count of one. The ten largest clones capture roughly 10% of the sample.

The source is a man between 50 and 59 years old who received an inactivated influenza vaccine. Donor details come from another sample of the same person, matched by shared clones. The sample in question was PBMCs from blood, obtained 4 to 6 days after vaccination. The rearrangement joined TRBV4-2 to TRBJ2-4, and TRBD2 may be the D gene, going by 5 matching bases. The CDR3 amino acid sequence is: CASSQEGLARNIQYF. The DNA sequence reads TGTGCCAGCAGCCAAGAAGGACTTGCCCGAAACATTCAGTACTTC.